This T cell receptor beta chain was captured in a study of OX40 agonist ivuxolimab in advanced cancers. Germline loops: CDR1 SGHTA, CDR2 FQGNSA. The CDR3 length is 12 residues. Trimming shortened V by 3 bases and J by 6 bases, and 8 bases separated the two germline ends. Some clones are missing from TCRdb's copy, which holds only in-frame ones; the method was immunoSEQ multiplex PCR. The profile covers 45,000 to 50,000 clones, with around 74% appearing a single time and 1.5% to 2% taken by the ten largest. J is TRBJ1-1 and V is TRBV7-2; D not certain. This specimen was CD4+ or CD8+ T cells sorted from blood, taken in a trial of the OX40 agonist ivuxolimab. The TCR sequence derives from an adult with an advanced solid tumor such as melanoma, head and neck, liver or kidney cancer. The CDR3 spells CASSFSYAEAFF. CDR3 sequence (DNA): TGTGCCAGCAGCTTTAGTTATGCTGAAGCTTTCTTT.